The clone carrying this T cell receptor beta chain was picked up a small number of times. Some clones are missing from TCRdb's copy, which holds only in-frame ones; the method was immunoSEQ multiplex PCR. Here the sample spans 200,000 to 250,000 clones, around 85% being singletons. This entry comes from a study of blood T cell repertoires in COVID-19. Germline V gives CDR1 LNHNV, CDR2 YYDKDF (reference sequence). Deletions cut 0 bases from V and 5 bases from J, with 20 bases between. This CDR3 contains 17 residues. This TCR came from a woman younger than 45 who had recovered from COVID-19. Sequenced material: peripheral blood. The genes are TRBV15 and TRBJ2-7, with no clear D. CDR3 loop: CATSRDSGAGFFNEQYF. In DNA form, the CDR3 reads TGTGCCACCAGCAGAGACAGTGGCGCAGGCTTCTTCAACGAGCAGTACTTC.